These T cell receptor beta chains were read from a single sample in a study of T cells in Graves' hyperthyroidism and ophthalmopathy. TCRdb analysed the multiplex PCR reads with MiXCR anew, one entry per CDR3 protein. The sample consists of about 500,000 distinct CDR3 sequences, 35% to 50% of them appearing once. Sequencing used peripheral blood or thyroid tissue (not recorded which). The source of these receptors is an adult woman with Graves' disease, either hyperthyroidism or ophthalmopathy (not recorded which). Both conserved end residues are part of each CDR3. The order of the fields is J gene, CDR3 length, clone size, V gene, D gene, CDR3 protein, CDR3 DNA. D genes are given only for firm matches. For some rows the clone size is stated as once, few or many, or as a class when expanded; others skip it.

J: TRBJ2-5
length: 16
size: .
V: TRBV10-3
D: TRBD1
CDR3: CASGPSGTGGAKTQYF
DNA: TGTGCCTCCGGACCCTCCGGGACAGGGGGCGCGAAGACCCAGTACTTC

J: TRBJ1-2
length: 14
size: many
V: TRBV5-4
D: .
CDR3: CASSFKIPESGYTF
DNA: TGTGCCAGCAGCTTTAAGATACCGGAGAGTGGCTACACCTTC

J: TRBJ1-5
length: 18
size: few
V: TRBV12-3/TRBV12-4
D: TRBD1
CDR3: CASSYRTGGLYSNQPQHF
DNA: TGTGCCAGCAGTTACCGGACAGGGGGCCTTTATAGCAATCAGCCCCAGCATTTT

J: TRBJ2-7
length: 13
size: .
V: TRBV7-9
D: .
CDR3: CASSLLGAGEQYF
DNA: TGTGCCAGCAGTTTGTTGGGGGCCGGCGAGCAGTACTTC

J: TRBJ2-7
length: 16
size: .
V: TRBV15
D: TRBD2
CDR3: CATSRDLSTSGREQYF
DNA: TGTGCCACCAGCAGAGATCTTAGTACTAGCGGACGGGAGCAGTACTTC

J: TRBJ1-6
length: 13
size: many
V: TRBV6-6
D: .
CDR3: CASRDTRDSPLHF
DNA: TGTGCCAGCAGGGACACCAGGGATTCACCCCTCCACTTT

J: TRBJ2-7
length: 15
size: .
V: TRBV12-3/TRBV12-4
D: TRBD1
CDR3: CASSSSGQGYYEQYF
DNA: TGTGCCAGCAGTTCCTCGGGACAGGGGTACTACGAGCAGTACTTC

J: TRBJ1-1
length: 14
size: .
V: TRBV29-1
D: .
CDR3: CSVKDVGANTEAFF
DNA: TGCAGCGTCAAGGACGTCGGGGCGAACACTGAAGCTTTCTTT

J: TRBJ1-3
length: 14
size: .
V: TRBV25-1
D: .
CDR3: CASAGTGYGNTIYF
DNA: TGTGCCAGTGCTGGCACAGGCTATGGAAACACCATATATTTT

J: TRBJ2-7
length: 13
size: .
V: TRBV7-6
D: .
CDR3: CASSLGSRGEQYF
DNA: TGTGCCAGCAGCTTAGGGTCACGTGGGGAGCAGTACTTC

J: TRBJ1-1
length: 12
size: few
V: TRBV7-9
D: .
CDR3: CASSLSRTEAFF
DNA: TGTGCCAGCAGCTTATCACGCACTGAAGCTTTCTTT

J: TRBJ1-1
length: 13
size: many
V: TRBV2
D: .
CDR3: CASRTEGSTEAFF
DNA: TGTGCCAGCCGGACCGAGGGGAGCACTGAAGCTTTCTTT

J: TRBJ2-2
length: 13
size: .
V: TRBV15
D: .
CDR3: CATSRDRAGELFF
DNA: TGTGCCACCAGCAGAGACAGGGCCGGGGAGCTGTTTTTT

J: TRBJ1-2
length: 12
size: .
V: TRBV12-3/TRBV12-4
D: .
CDR3: CAISGEGHGYTF
DNA: TGTGCCATCTCTGGAGAGGGCCATGGCTACACCTTC

J: TRBJ1-1
length: 11
size: .
V: TRBV29-1
D: TRBD1
CDR3: CSWDRETEAFF
DNA: TGCAGCTGGGACAGGGAGACTGAAGCTTTCTTT

J: TRBJ2-5
length: 16
size: .
V: TRBV15
D: TRBD2
CDR3: CATSRDLLAGGETQYF
DNA: TGTGCCACCAGCAGAGATCTATTAGCGGGAGGGGAGACCCAGTACTTC

J: TRBJ2-2
length: 13
size: few
V: TRBV15
D: TRBD2
CDR3: CAPGTSLTGELFF
DNA: TGTGCCCCCGGGACTAGCCTTACCGGGGAGCTGTTTTTT

J: TRBJ1-2
length: 17
size: .
V: TRBV7-9
D: TRBD1
CDR3: CASRSQGAYEQYYGYTF
DNA: TGTGCCAGCAGATCCCAGGGGGCCTACGAGCAGTACTATGGCTACACCTTC

J: TRBJ2-7
length: 15
size: .
V: TRBV2
D: .
CDR3: CASSESGDSSYEQYF
DNA: TGTGCCAGCAGTGAAAGTGGAGACTCCTCCTACGAGCAGTACTTC

J: TRBJ2-5
length: 13
size: many
V: TRBV20-1
D: TRBD1
CDR3: CSASDRDQETQYF
DNA: TGCAGTGCTTCTGACAGGGACCAAGAGACCCAGTACTTC

J: TRBJ2-3
length: 14
size: .
V: TRBV7-2
D: TRBD2
CDR3: CASSLVSGSLPQYF
DNA: TGTGCCAGCAGCTTAGTTAGCGGGAGTTTACCGCAGTATTTT

J: TRBJ2-5
length: 12
size: .
V: TRBV12-3/TRBV12-4
D: .
CDR3: CASSGLQETQYF
DNA: TGTGCCAGCAGTGGACTACAAGAGACCCAGTACTTC

J: TRBJ1-3
length: 16
size: .
V: TRBV14
D: .
CDR3: CASSTQEGGIGNTIYF
DNA: TGTGCCAGCAGCACTCAAGAAGGGGGAATTGGAAACACCATATATTTT

J: TRBJ1-4
length: 15
size: few
V: TRBV7-9
D: TRBD1
CDR3: CASSHRDRGNEKLFF
DNA: TGTGCCAGCAGCCACCGGGACAGGGGTAATGAAAAACTGTTTTTT

J: TRBJ2-3
length: 17
size: many
V: TRBV25-1
D: .
CDR3: CASSEGGGGPSTDTQYF
DNA: TGTGCCAGCAGTGAAGGAGGGGGCGGTCCTAGCACAGATACGCAGTATTTT

J: TRBJ1-5
length: 14
size: many
V: TRBV10-3
D: .
CDR3: CAISEGPDNQPQHF
DNA: TGTGCCATCAGTGAAGGACCGGACAATCAGCCCCAGCATTTT

J: TRBJ2-7
length: 13
size: many
V: TRBV12-3/TRBV12-4
D: .
CDR3: CASSSTVAYEQYF
DNA: TGTGCCAGCAGTTCAACGGTAGCCTACGAGCAGTACTTC

J: TRBJ2-3
length: 14
size: many
V: TRBV29-1
D: .
CDR3: CSVEKWARSDTQYF
DNA: TGCAGCGTTGAAAAGTGGGCTAGATCAGATACGCAGTATTTT

J: TRBJ1-2
length: 15
size: many
V: TRBV5-1
D: .
CDR3: CASSSAGRRSYGYTF
DNA: TGCGCCAGCAGCAGCGCAGGCCGGAGGTCCTATGGCTACACCTTC

J: TRBJ1-1
length: 15
size: .
V: TRBV7-2
D: TRBD1
CDR3: CATITGTGGFTEAFF
DNA: TGTGCCACCATTACCGGGACAGGGGGTTTCACTGAAGCTTTCTTT

J: TRBJ2-7
length: 14
size: .
V: TRBV7-9
D: .
CDR3: CAWSTTPVAYEQYF
DNA: TGTGCCTGGAGTACAACCCCCGTAGCCTACGAGCAGTACTTC

J: TRBJ1-1
length: 16
size: .
V: TRBV19
D: TRBD1
CDR3: CASKQGIGELNTEAFF
DNA: TGTGCCAGTAAACAGGGGATCGGAGAACTGAACACTGAAGCTTTCTTT

J: TRBJ2-2
length: 14
size: .
V: TRBV7-9
D: .
CDR3: CASSPYREPGELFF
DNA: TGTGCCAGCAGCCCCTACAGGGAACCCGGGGAGCTGTTTTTT